This T cell receptor beta chain is from a study of T-cell reconstitution after alpha-beta-depleted transplantation in children. Study conclusions and caveats: Diversity of TCRbeta at day 60 was high in some patients, arising from surviving recipient T cells and thymic progenitors. It was reported that alpha-beta T cells came from several hundred expanded graft clones (about two months after transplant). When one year had passed after transplant, most T-cell counts and diversity came from newly produced T cells.

Only a few counts were recorded for this clonotype. Its antigen is undetermined. The CDR3 runs to 13 residues. J lost 8 bases, V lost 9 bases, and 9 bases had no gene match. Germline V lookup: CDR1 MNHEY, CDR2 SMNVEV (reference sequence). Unique molecular identifiers were incorporated when the TCRbeta library was constructed. TCRdb re-called the PCR reads with MiXCR, one entry per CDR3 protein. The sample lists some 550,000 distinct CDR3 sequences; about 23% were seen once. This TCR came from a boy less than two years old who had a stem cell transplant for acute myeloid leukemia, so the T cells may come from the graft donor. The source was PBMCs, mostly from graft donor cells, collected 360 days after TCRalphabeta/CD19-depleted stem cell transplant. This chain connects TRBV27 to TRBJ2-1; TRBD1 aligns across 8 bases. CDR3 amino acids: CASSDRGEDEQFF. CDR3 coding DNA: TGTGCCAGTAGCGACAGGGGAGAGGATGAGCAGTTCTTC.